This section outlines one T cell receptor (beta chain) sequence together with its context. Sequencing used immunoSEQ multiplex PCR; TCRdb keeps in-frame clones, though not all of them. The table lists about 49,000 clones, 80% to 85% of them singletons. The sample is drawn from a study of blood T cell repertoires in COVID-19. Across the whole study: Samples of COVID-19 (acute and convalescent) were obtained from the United States, Italy and Spain. Sample material is recorded as cDNA or gDNA derived from T cells, B-cell-depleted T cells, or PBMCs.

The CDR3 is 16 amino acids. From germline, CDR1 is SGHTA and CDR2 FQGNSA. Trimming removed 3 bases at V and 2 bases at J, with 16 bases between. The TCR sequence derives from an elderly woman with COVID-19, enrolled during active disease. The chain carries TRBV7-2 and TRBJ2-5, with D possibly matching TRBD1 (6 bases). Input material: peripheral blood. The CDR3 nucleotides read TGTGCCAGCAGCTTCCTTACTTCGGGACAACAAGAGACCCAGTACTTC. Protein product: CASSFLTSGQQETQYF.